The 25 T cell receptor beta chains below all came from one sample that was sequenced in a study of cytomegalovirus exposure and HLA in healthy donors. Sequencing used immunoSEQ multiplex PCR; TCRdb keeps in-frame clones, though not all of them. This table holds 250,000 to 400,000 clones, approximately 85% found once. The sample taken for sequencing was PBMCs. All receptors come from a man younger than 45 in good health and CMV-seronegative.

The chain recombines TRBV6-6 with TRBJ1-2; 8 bases align to TRBD1. The CDR3 is made up of 13 amino acids. The J segment lost 4 bases and the V segment lost 2 bases, leaving 0 bases of the junction unmatched. Germline CDR1 and CDR2: MNHNY and SVGAGI (reference sequence). The CDR3 region has the DNA TGTGCCAGCAGTTACCAGGGGGCCTATGGCTACACCTTC. As protein: CASSYQGAYGYTF.

This rearrangement joins TRBV2 to TRBJ1-5; TRBD1 aligns across 10 bases. V lost 6 bases and J lost 3; bases outside the gene matches: 11. Germline values: CDR1 SNHLY, CDR2 FYNNEI. CDR3 size: 17 residues. The CDR3 spells CASRKDRGGIVNQPQHF. The CDR3 DNA reads TGTGCCAGCAGGAAGGACAGGGGGGGTATTGTCAATCAGCCCCAGCATTTT.

The V call is TRBV2, the J call TRBJ2-7, with TRBD1 matching 8 bases. The CDR3 spans 16 residues. The V gene's germline CDR1 is SNHLY and CDR2 FYNNEI. The V and J ends lost 6 bases and 0 bases, in that order; junction bases with no gene match: 10. CDR3 sequence (DNA): TGTGCCAGCAGACCAGACAGGGGCGTCAGCTCCTACGAGCAGTACTTC. This sequence encodes CASRPDRGVSSYEQYF.

This rearrangement joins TRBV7-2 to TRBJ2-2; TRBD1 might be the D (5 bases). With 5 bases removed from V and 1 base from J, the gap between germline ends came to 8 bases. The germline CDR1 and CDR2 sequences are SGHTA and FQGNSA. This CDR3 comprises 14 residues. The CDR3 loop reads CASSPRENTGELFF. DNA of the CDR3: TGTGCCAGCAGCCCCAGGGAGAACACCGGGGAGCTGTTTTTT.

V and J are TRBV4-2 and TRBJ1-1; 7 bases agree with TRBD1. Germline values: CDR1 LGHNA, CDR2 YNFKEQ. The CDR3 has 17 residues. V was clipped by 0 bases and J by 7 bases; unmatched bases: 14. DNA for the CDR3: TGTGCCAGCAGCCAAGAACTTTGGGGACAGCAGTCAAGTGAAGCTTTCTTT. Protein product: CASSQELWGQQSSEAFF.

The V and J genes are TRBV9 and TRBJ2-2; maybe TRBD2 (5 bases). This CDR3 spans 15 amino acids. V gave up 0 bases and J gave up 4 bases, with 10 bases separating them. Germline CDR1 reads SGDLS; CDR2 reads YYNGEE. The CDR3 is CASSVARSGTGELFF. Written as DNA, the CDR3 is TGTGCCAGCAGCGTAGCTCGAAGCGGCACCGGGGAGCTGTTTTTT.

This chain uses TRBV12-1 with TRBJ1-1; the D segment call TRBD1 is taken from the table without a DNA check. TRBV12-1 is a known pseudogene. The CDR3 spans 18 residues. DNA of the CDR3: TGTGCCAGCAGCTTTTTCAAGGGTCACAGGGGAGGGAACACTGAAGCTTTCTTT. Amino acid sequence: CASSFFKGHRGGNTEAFF.

V and J are TRBV5-6 and TRBJ2-2; TRBD1 aligns across 10 bases. CDR1 SGHDT and CDR2 YYEEEE come from the germline V gene. The V gene end was trimmed by 2 bases and the J gene end by 4 bases; junction bases not matched to a gene: 2. This CDR3 region has 15 residues. The CDR3 nucleotides read TGTGCCAGCAGCTTTGGGACAGGGGTCACCGGGGAGCTGTTTTTT. As protein: CASSFGTGVTGELFF.

The chain joins TRBV4-3 to TRBJ1-2; 8 bases are shared with TRBD1. J lost 3 bases, V lost 2 bases, and 2 bases had no gene match. Germline loops: CDR1 LGHNA, CDR2 YSLEER. The CDR3 contains 14 residues. CDR3 in DNA: TGCGCCAGCAGCCAACAGGGGGCGTACTATGGCTACACCTTC. Translated, it gives CASSQQGAYYGYTF.

This clone was seen more than once but under ten times. The V and J genes are TRBV19 and TRBJ1-1; D perhaps matches TRBD1 (6 bases). The germline V gene has CDR1 LNHDA and CDR2 SQIVND (reference sequence). V was cut by 5 bases and J by 6 bases, with 16 bases left in between. The length of the CDR3 is 14 residues. CDR3 DNA: TGTGCCAGTAGTCGAAACGGGGGGGCCCCTGAAGCTTTCTTT. Residues: CASSRNGGAPEAFF.

The chain is built from TRBV4-1 and TRBJ1-1; 8 bases line up with TRBD1. The CDR3 consists of 16 residues. Germline V gene data show CDR1 as MGHRA and CDR2 as YSYEKL. J lost 7 bases, V lost 3 bases, and 13 bases had no gene match. The CDR3 nucleotides are TGCGCCAGCAGCCAGGAGACACAGGGGGATGTTAGTGAAGCTTTCTTT. It specifies CASSQETQGDVSEAFF.

The rearrangement uses TRBV5-6 and TRBJ2-5, with 10 bases identical to TRBD1. The J segment lost 4 bases and the V segment lost 1 base, leaving 10 bases of the junction unmatched. Germline values: CDR1 SGHDT, CDR2 YYEEEE. The CDR3 loop spans 17 amino acids. CDR3 sequence (DNA): TGTGCCAGCAGCTTGTACGAGGGGACAGGGGCCGCAGAGACCCAGTACTTC. Its translation is CASSLYEGTGAAETQYF.

CDR3 amino acids: CASSPLWTGGKETQYF. DNA for the CDR3: TGCGCCAGCAGCCCCCTATGGACAGGGGGCAAGGAGACCCAGTACTTC. The gene calls are TRBV4-1 and TRBJ2-5, with TRBD1 matching 11 bases. Trimming removed 4 bases from V and 5 bases from J; junction bases left unmatched: 9. Germline loops: CDR1 MGHRA, CDR2 YSYEKL. This CDR3 region has 16 residues.

Concerning this clone: Other nucleotide sequences in the sample specify the same CDR3. The chain has TRBV27 and TRBJ1-2; 8 nucleotides agree with TRBD1. With 2 bases clipped from V and 8 bases from J, the junction kept 4 bases outside the gene matches. CDR3 length equals 13 residues. Germline CDR1 and CDR2: MNHEY and SMNVEV (reference sequence). As DNA, the CDR3 is TGTGCCAGCAGTTTACAGGGGGCGGGGGGCTACACCTTC. It specifies CASSLQGAGGYTF.

This chain connects TRBV7-9 to TRBJ2-5; 9 positions match TRBD1. CDR1 and CDR2 from the germline V gene are SEHNR and FQNEAQ (reference sequence). The CDR3 is 16 residues long. J was trimmed by 6 bases and V by 5 bases; bases with no gene match: 13. The CDR3 DNA sequence: TGTGCCAGCAGCCGACGGACAGGGGTCACCCTAAAGACCCAGTACTTC. This gives the protein CASSRRTGVTLKTQYF.

V and J are TRBV6-6 and TRBJ1-2; tentative D call: TRBD1 (5 bases). The CDR3 has 12 amino acids. Germline CDR1 reads MNHNY; CDR2 reads SVGAGI (reference sequence). Trimming stripped 6 bases from V and 6 bases from J, with 11 bases between. The CDR3 loop reads CASRNDSHGYTF. The CDR3 coding sequence is TGTGCCAGCAGAAATGACAGTCATGGCTACACCTTC.

The chain carries TRBV11-3 and TRBJ1-1, with 7 bases aligning to TRBD1. Trimming at V came to 5 bases and at J to 6 bases, leaving 12 bases not matched to a gene. CDR1 is SGHNT and CDR2 is YENEEA in the germline V gene. The CDR3 is made up of 15 amino acids. CDR3 region: CASSASPGQEAEAFF. The CDR3 DNA sequence: TGTGCCAGCAGCGCATCCCCAGGACAGGAAGCTGAAGCTTTCTTT.

V usage is TRBV10-3 and J usage is TRBJ2-7; TRBD2 matches at 7 bases. CDR1 and CDR2 from the germline V gene are ENHRY and SYGVKD. CDR3 length: 14 residues. Trimming at V came to 4 bases and at J to 3 bases, leaving 6 bases not matched to a gene. CDR3 DNA sequence: TGTGCCATCAGTGGCGCTAGCGGCCTCTACGAGCAGTACTTC. Its translation: CAISGASGLYEQYF.

The CDR3 coding sequence is TGTGCCAGCCGAGAATGGACAGGGTACTACGAGCAGTACTTC. Its protein product is CASREWTGYYEQYF. V usage is TRBV6-1 and J usage is TRBJ2-7; 8 bases align to TRBD1. The CDR3 totals 14 residues. Trimming took 8 bases from V and 3 from J; bases not matched to a gene: 9. Germline assignment: CDR1 MNHNS and CDR2 SASEGT.

There are a few counts of this clone. The genes are TRBV16 and TRBJ1-2, with D perhaps matching TRBD1 (5 bases). The V end lost 0 bases, the J end lost 0 bases, and 17 bases lay between the germline ends. Germline lookup yields CDR1 KGHSY and CDR2 FQNENV. The CDR3 is made up of 18 amino acids. This chain's CDR3 is CASSQSARAGATNYGYTF. CDR3 DNA: TGTGCCAGCAGCCAATCCGCCAGGGCCGGAGCTACTAACTATGGCTACACCTTC.

The chain is built from TRBV15 and TRBJ2-1, with 7 bases identical to TRBD2. Germline V gene data show CDR1 as LNHNV and CDR2 as YYDKDF (reference sequence). The CDR3 loop spans 14 amino acids. With 4 bases clipped from V and 3 bases from J, the junction kept 3 bases outside the gene matches. CDR3 protein: CATSTRDYYNEQFF. The CDR3 coding sequence is TGTGCCACCAGCACCCGGGACTACTACAATGAGCAGTTCTTC.

The chain recombines TRBV27 with TRBJ1-2; D remains unclear. V was clipped by 8 bases and J by 3 bases, with 10 bases between them. Per the germline V gene, CDR1 is MNHEY and CDR2 is SMNVEV (reference sequence). The CDR3 runs 12 residues. CDR3 nucleotides: TGTGCCAGCTGGAGGGCAGACTATGGCTACACCTTC. This sequence encodes CASWRADYGYTF.

This chain uses TRBV6-5 with TRBJ2-7, with 8 positions matching TRBD2. This CDR3 has 16 residues. Germline V lookup: CDR1 MNHEY, CDR2 SVGAGI. The J segment lost 2 bases and the V segment lost 3 bases, leaving 9 bases of the junction unmatched. The CDR3 DNA sequence: TGTGCCAGCAGTTATCCCGGCTCGGGGGGGGCCTACGAGCAGTACTTC. Its protein is CASSYPGSGGAYEQYF.

The chain carries TRBV19 and TRBJ2-5; maybe TRBD1 (6 bases). This CDR3 has 14 residues. With 5 bases removed from V and 5 bases from J, the gap between germline ends came to 15 bases. In germline, CDR1 is LNHDA, CDR2 SQIVND (reference sequence). The CDR3 nucleotides read TGTGCCAGTAGTGGCCGGACAGAAATTGAGACCCAGTACTTC. Translated: CASSGRTEIETQYF.

The chain couples TRBV4-1 to TRBJ2-3, with 7 bases that match TRBD2. Trimming removed 5 bases from V and 5 bases from J; junction bases left unmatched: 13. In germline, CDR1 is MGHRA, CDR2 YSYEKL. CDR3 length equals 16 residues. The CDR3 DNA sequence: TGCGCCAGCAGCACCCGCGGGCGGGAGAGAGGAGATACGCAGTATTTT. Protein: CASSTRGRERGDTQYF.